Presented here are 8 T cell receptor beta chains from one specimen sequenced in a study of blood T cell repertoires in COVID-19. TCRdb keeps only in-frame clones here, not all; method: immunoSEQ multiplex PCR. The sample holds fewer than 300,000 clones, about 76% seen once. The sample comprised peripheral blood. The receptor set was obtained from a woman aged 60-75 years with active or convalescent COVID-19.

The genes are TRBV9 and TRBJ2-5, with 13 positions matching TRBD2. CDR1 is SGDLS and CDR2 is YYNGEE in the germline V gene. V lost 1 base and J lost 4; bases outside the gene matches: 7. This CDR3 spans 17 amino acids. As DNA, the CDR3 is TGTGCCAGCAGCGTACGGCCGGGACTAGCGGGGCCAGAGACCCAGTACTTC. It encodes CASSVRPGLAGPETQYF.

The chain joins TRBV9 to TRBJ1-2; 11 bases match TRBD1. CDR3 length equals 14 residues. V was pared by 3 bases and J by 7 bases, with 5 bases of the junction left unmatched. Germline V gene sequence: CDR1 SGDLS, CDR2 YYNGEE. In nucleotides, the CDR3 is TGTGCCAGCAGCGCAGGACAGGGGGCTTTTGGCTACACCTTC. Its translation is CASSAGQGAFGYTF.

V is TRBV6-2 or TRBV6-3 and J is TRBJ2-1; 9 nucleotides match TRBD2. The CDR3 has 14 amino acids. Looked up from germline, CDR1 is MNHEY and CDR2 is SVGEGT. With 5 bases clipped from V and 11 bases from J, the junction kept 10 bases outside the gene matches. CDR3 loop: CASSPSGGGGQQFF. CDR3 bases: TGTGCCAGCAGTCCCTCCGGCGGGGGGGGTCAGCAGTTCTTC.

This rearrangement joins TRBV30 to TRBJ1-1; D remains ambiguous. The CDR3 runs 10 residues. Trimming took 5 bases from V and 8 from J, leaving 9 bases between them. Germline lookup yields CDR1 GTSNPN and CDR2 SVGIG (reference sequence). The CDR3 reads CAWGRVEAFF. The CDR3 DNA follows: TGTGCCTGGGGGCGGGTAGAAGCTTTCTTT.

The chain joins TRBV5-8 to TRBJ1-4; a weak D match, TRBD1 (6 bases). Deletions cut 0 bases from V and 7 bases from J, with 13 bases between. The CDR3 covers 15 residues. Germline lookup yields CDR1 SGHTS and CDR2 YDEGEE. The CDR3 DNA is TGTGCCAGCAGCTTGGGGCAGGGGATGGGTGAAAAACTGTTTTTT. Its protein is CASSLGQGMGEKLFF.

This chain links TRBV19 with TRBJ1-1; the D gene is possibly TRBD1 (6 bases). Germline V gene data show CDR1 as LNHDA and CDR2 as SQIVND (reference sequence). Between the trimmed V and J ends, which lost 5 bases and 4 bases, there was a span of 14 bases. CDR3 length equals 14 residues. The CDR3 protein is CASSAGVFGTEAFF. The CDR3 region has the DNA TGTGCCAGTAGTGCAGGGGTTTTCGGCACTGAAGCTTTCTTT.

This clone was recorded only once. The chain combines TRBV10-3 with TRBJ2-1; D gene uncertain. The CDR3 length is 12 residues. Germline V gives CDR1 ENHRY, CDR2 SYGVKD. V dropped 0 bases and J dropped 12 bases, with 9 bases sitting between them. DNA of the CDR3: TGTGCCATCAGTGAGTCTCAGGCATCGCAGTTCTTC. Translated: CAISESQASQFF.

The chain uses TRBV27 and TRBJ2-5; 7 bases line up with TRBD2. The germline V gene encodes CDR1 MNHEY and CDR2 SMNVEV (reference sequence). The CDR3 is made up of 15 amino acids. Trimming cost V 6 bases and J 5 bases; bases outside gene matches: 12. Here the CDR3 reads CASRLWTRDWETQYF. DNA for the CDR3: TGTGCCAGCAGGCTCTGGACTAGGGATTGGGAGACCCAGTACTTC.